Detailed here is one TCR beta chain. Its antigen is not known. Study-level points and caveats: The TCR gene usage of tumor memory CD4+ T cells clustered together with blood and lymph node memory CD4+ cells and with lymph node naive CD4+ cells. Larger-cohort validation covered only one TCR beta V-J rearrangement.

Constant-region reverse primers amplified full-length variable regions, followed by semi-nested Nested Universal Primer A PCR. Each CDR3 protein gets one entry after TCRdb re-called the 5' RACE reads with MiXCR. Counted here are about 54,000 distinct CDR3 sequences, 17% occurring once; the ten biggest clones make up under 3%. CD25-based Treg depletion was applied to purified naive CD4+ T cells. Material for sequencing was naive CD4+ T cells sorted from blood. The subset: naive CD4+ T cells, CD4+CD45RA+CD25-. The origin of this receptor is a female donor with breast cancer.

DNA of the CDR3: TGTGCCACAAAAATCTCTGGGGCCAACGTCCTGACTTTC. Its protein is CATKISGANVLTF. The chain has TRBV15 and TRBJ2-6, with unresolved D. The germline V gene has CDR1 LNHNV and CDR2 YYDKDF (reference sequence). The length of the CDR3 is 13 residues. V was pared by 9 bases and J by 0 bases, with 6 bases between.